The rows below give T cell receptor beta chains drawn from one sample of a study of T cell responses to AZD1222 COVID-19 vaccine. Profiling relied on immunoSEQ multiplex PCR, and the TCRdb table lists in-frame clones only, not all of them. This table has under 130,000 clones, 87% appearing once. Source: peripheral blood, taken 28 days after the second AZD1222 dose. Receptors were obtained from an adult who received the AZD1222 COVID-19 vaccine. The CDR3 runs from the conserved cysteine through the conserved F or W. Each record gives: V gene, clone size, D gene, J gene, CDR3 DNA, CDR3 protein. The D gene is left open where the match is weak. Size values are once, few and many counts, or a class for expanded clones, and some rows have none.

v_gene: TRBV4-3; abundance: once; d_gene: TRBD1; j_gene: TRBJ1-2; CDR3nt: TGCGCCAGCAGCCGGACAGGGGAGAACTATGGCTACACCTTC; CDR3aa: CASSRTGENYGYTF
v_gene: TRBV5-6; abundance: .; d_gene: .; j_gene: TRBJ1-3; CDR3nt: TGTGCCAGCAGACCTTCCGGGTCCGGAAACACCATATATTTT; CDR3aa: CASRPSGSGNTIYF
v_gene: TRBV9; abundance: .; d_gene: TRBD1; j_gene: TRBJ1-2; CDR3nt: TGTGCCAGCAGCTTCCTAGAGACAGGGTACTATGGCTACACCTTC; CDR3aa: CASSFLETGYYGYTF
v_gene: TRBV18; abundance: .; d_gene: .; j_gene: TRBJ2-3; CDR3nt: TGTGCCAGCTCACCACCCTACGGATCGGGACACGTCACTAGCACAGATACGCAGTATTTT; CDR3aa: CASSPPYGSGHVTSTDTQYF
v_gene: TRBV5-1; abundance: .; d_gene: .; j_gene: TRBJ2-1; CDR3nt: TGCGCCAGCAGCTCCACACAGGGAACCTACAATGAGCAGTTCTTC; CDR3aa: CASSSTQGTYNEQFF
v_gene: TRBV6-5; abundance: few; d_gene: .; j_gene: TRBJ1-1; CDR3nt: TGTGCCAGCAGTCTACGGGACGGGGGAACTGAAGCTTTCTTT; CDR3aa: CASSLRDGGTEAFF
v_gene: TRBV20-1; abundance: .; d_gene: .; j_gene: TRBJ2-7; CDR3nt: TGCAGTACTAGGGGCTACGAGCAGTACTTC; CDR3aa: CSTRGYEQYF
v_gene: TRBV11-2; abundance: .; d_gene: TRBD1; j_gene: TRBJ2-1; CDR3nt: TGTGCCAGCAGCTTAGATGGAAGGACAGGGTTGGGCTACAATGAGCAGTTCTTC; CDR3aa: CASSLDGRTGLGYNEQFF
v_gene: TRBV3-1/TRBV3-2; abundance: .; d_gene: TRBD2; j_gene: TRBJ2-1; CDR3nt: TGTGCCAGCAGCCAAGGGTGGGGACTAGCGGCTTCCAATGAGCAGTTCTTC; CDR3aa: CASSQGWGLAASNEQFF
v_gene: TRBV28; abundance: .; d_gene: TRBD2; j_gene: TRBJ2-5; CDR3nt: TGTGCCAGCAGTTTGGGGACTAGCGAGGCGGAGACCCAGTACTTC; CDR3aa: CASSLGTSEAETQYF
v_gene: TRBV3-1/TRBV3-2; abundance: .; d_gene: .; j_gene: TRBJ1-1; CDR3nt: TGTGCCAGCAGCCCCCGAGAATTGATGAACACTGAAGCTTTCTTT; CDR3aa: CASSPRELMNTEAFF
v_gene: TRBV4-1; abundance: .; d_gene: TRBD1; j_gene: TRBJ1-2; CDR3nt: TGCGCCAGCAGCCTGGGACAGGGAGCTAACTATGGCTACACCTTC; CDR3aa: CASSLGQGANYGYTF
v_gene: TRBV7-3; abundance: .; d_gene: .; j_gene: TRBJ1-1; CDR3nt: TGTGCCACCGTCCGGAAGTCTGAAGCTTTCTTT; CDR3aa: CATVRKSEAFF
v_gene: TRBV27; abundance: once; d_gene: .; j_gene: TRBJ2-1; CDR3nt: TGTGCCAGCTCAGGAGGGGGAAGTGAGCAGTTCTTC; CDR3aa: CASSGGGSEQFF
v_gene: TRBV28; abundance: .; d_gene: TRBD1; j_gene: TRBJ2-2; CDR3nt: TGTGCCAGCAGTTTATTGCCGGGACAGGGGGCGAACACCGGGGAGCTGTTTTTT; CDR3aa: CASSLLPGQGANTGELFF
v_gene: TRBV28; abundance: .; d_gene: .; j_gene: TRBJ1-1; CDR3nt: TGTGCCAGCAGTTACCCGATCCAGAACACTGAAGCTTTCTTT; CDR3aa: CASSYPIQNTEAFF
v_gene: TRBV3-1/TRBV3-2; abundance: .; d_gene: TRBD1; j_gene: TRBJ1-2; CDR3nt: TGTGCCAGCAGTGACAGGGGCGGCTATGGCTACACCTTC; CDR3aa: CASSDRGGYGYTF
v_gene: TRBV13; abundance: .; d_gene: .; j_gene: TRBJ2-1; CDR3nt: TGTGCCAGCAGCCTTAGAGGGGGGTCCCGCTACAATGAGCAGTTCTTC; CDR3aa: CASSLRGGSRYNEQFF
v_gene: TRBV11-2; abundance: .; d_gene: .; j_gene: TRBJ2-3; CDR3nt: TGTGCCAGCAGCCAGGGGTCGCGAGATACGCAGTATTTT; CDR3aa: CASSQGSRDTQYF
v_gene: TRBV6-5; abundance: .; d_gene: TRBD2; j_gene: TRBJ2-1; CDR3nt: TGTGCCAGCAGTTACATTCGGGCGGGAGCACCCCATGAGCAGTTCTTC; CDR3aa: CASSYIRAGAPHEQFF
v_gene: TRBV6-1; abundance: .; d_gene: .; j_gene: TRBJ1-2; CDR3nt: TGTGCCAGCAGTGAAGCGGGCGGCAACTATGGCTACACCTTC; CDR3aa: CASSEAGGNYGYTF
v_gene: TRBV29-1; abundance: .; d_gene: .; j_gene: TRBJ1-1; CDR3nt: TGCAGCGTTGAAGAACGGGAAGGGACTGAAGCTTTCTTT; CDR3aa: CSVEEREGTEAFF